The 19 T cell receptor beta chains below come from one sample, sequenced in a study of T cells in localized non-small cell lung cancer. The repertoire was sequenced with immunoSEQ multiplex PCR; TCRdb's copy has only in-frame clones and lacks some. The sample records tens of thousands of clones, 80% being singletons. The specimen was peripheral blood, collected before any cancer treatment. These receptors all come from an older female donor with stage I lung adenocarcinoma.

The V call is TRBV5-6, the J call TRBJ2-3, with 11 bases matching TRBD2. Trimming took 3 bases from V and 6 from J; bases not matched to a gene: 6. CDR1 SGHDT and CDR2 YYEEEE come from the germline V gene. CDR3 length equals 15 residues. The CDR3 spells CASSSRTSGRDTQYF. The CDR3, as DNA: TGTGCCAGCAGCTCCCGGACTAGCGGGCGGGATACGCAGTATTTT.

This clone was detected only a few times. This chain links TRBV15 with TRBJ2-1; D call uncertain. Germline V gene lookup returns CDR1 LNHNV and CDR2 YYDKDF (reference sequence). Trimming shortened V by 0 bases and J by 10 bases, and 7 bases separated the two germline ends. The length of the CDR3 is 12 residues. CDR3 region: CATSRDLGEQFF. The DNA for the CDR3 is TGTGCCACCAGCAGAGATCTCGGGGAGCAGTTCTTC. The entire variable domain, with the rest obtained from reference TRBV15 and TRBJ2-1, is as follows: DAMVIQNPRYQVTQFGKPVTLSCSQTLNHNVMYWYQQKSSQAPKLLFHYYDKDFNNEADTPDNFQSRRPNTSFCFLDIRSPGLGDTAMYLCATSRDLGEQFFGPGTRLTVL.

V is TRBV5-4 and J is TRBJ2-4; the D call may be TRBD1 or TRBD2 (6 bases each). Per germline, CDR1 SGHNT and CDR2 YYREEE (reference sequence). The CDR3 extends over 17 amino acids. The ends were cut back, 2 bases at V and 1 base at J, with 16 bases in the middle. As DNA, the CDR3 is TGTGCCAGCAGCTTTGTACAGGGCGGGAATGCCAAAAACATTCAGTACTTC. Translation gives CASSFVQGGNAKNIQYF.

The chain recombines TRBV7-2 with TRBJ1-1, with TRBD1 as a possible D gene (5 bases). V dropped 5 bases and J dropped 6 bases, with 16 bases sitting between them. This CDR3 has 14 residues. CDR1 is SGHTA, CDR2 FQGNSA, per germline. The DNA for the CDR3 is TGTGCCAGCAGCGTAAGACAAGGGGTGGCTGAAGCTTTCTTT. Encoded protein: CASSVRQGVAEAFF.

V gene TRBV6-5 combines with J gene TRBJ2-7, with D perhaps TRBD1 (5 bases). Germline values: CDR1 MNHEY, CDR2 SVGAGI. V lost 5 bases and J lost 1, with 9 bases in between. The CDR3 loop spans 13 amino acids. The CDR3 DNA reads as TGTGCCAGCAGTACCACAGGTTCCTACGAGCAGTACTTC. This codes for CASSTTGSYEQYF.

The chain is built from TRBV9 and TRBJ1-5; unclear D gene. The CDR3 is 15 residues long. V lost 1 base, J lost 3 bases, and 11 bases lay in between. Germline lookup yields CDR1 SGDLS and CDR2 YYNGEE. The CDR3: CASSVYSGPNQPQHF. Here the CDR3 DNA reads TGTGCCAGCAGCGTATACAGCGGTCCCAATCAGCCCCAGCATTTT.

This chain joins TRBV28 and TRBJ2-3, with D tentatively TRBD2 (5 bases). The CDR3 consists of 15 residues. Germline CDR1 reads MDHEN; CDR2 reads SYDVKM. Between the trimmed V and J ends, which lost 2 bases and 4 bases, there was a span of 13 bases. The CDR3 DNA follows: TGTGCCAGCAGTTTAACCTCCCCCGGGGCAGATACGCAGTATTTT. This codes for CASSLTSPGADTQYF.

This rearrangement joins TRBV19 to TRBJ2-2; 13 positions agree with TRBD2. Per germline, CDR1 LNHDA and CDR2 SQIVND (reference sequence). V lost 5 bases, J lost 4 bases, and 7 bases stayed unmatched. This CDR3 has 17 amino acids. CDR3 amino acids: CASSRTSGSGGTGELFF. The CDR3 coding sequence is TGTGCCAGTAGTCGGACTAGCGGGAGTGGAGGCACCGGGGAGCTGTTTTTT.

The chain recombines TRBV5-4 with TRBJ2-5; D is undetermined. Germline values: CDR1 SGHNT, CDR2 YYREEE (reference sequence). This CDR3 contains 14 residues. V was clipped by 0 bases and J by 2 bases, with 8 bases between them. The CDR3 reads CASSLAGGQETQYF. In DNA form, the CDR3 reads TGTGCCAGCAGCTTGGCCGGTGGGCAAGAGACCCAGTACTTC.

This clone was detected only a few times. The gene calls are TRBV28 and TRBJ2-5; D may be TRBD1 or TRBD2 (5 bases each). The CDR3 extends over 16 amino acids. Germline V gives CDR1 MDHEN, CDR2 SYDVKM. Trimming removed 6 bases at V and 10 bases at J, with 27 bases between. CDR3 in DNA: TGTGCCAGCAGCCCACCCGGGGCGGGTACTGTGGGGAGCCAGTACTTC. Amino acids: CASSPPGAGTVGSQYF.

The CDR3 loop reads CASSPGPPGTGANVLTF. CDR3 nucleotide sequence: TGTGCCAGCTCACCCGGACCCCCTGGCACTGGGGCCAACGTCCTGACTTTC. The gene calls are TRBV18 and TRBJ2-6; D is ambiguous. The V end lost 3 bases, the J end lost 2 bases, and 14 bases lay between the germline ends. CDR1 and CDR2 from the germline V gene are KGHSH and LQKENI. The CDR3 contains 17 residues.

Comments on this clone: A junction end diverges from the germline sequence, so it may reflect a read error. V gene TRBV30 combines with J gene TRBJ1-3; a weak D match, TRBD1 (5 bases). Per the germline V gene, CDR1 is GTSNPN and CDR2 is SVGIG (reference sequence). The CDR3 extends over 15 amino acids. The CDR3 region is CARSRDSGSGNTIYF. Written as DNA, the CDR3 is TGTGCCCGGAGCAGGGACTCCGGGAGTGGAAACACCATATATTTT.

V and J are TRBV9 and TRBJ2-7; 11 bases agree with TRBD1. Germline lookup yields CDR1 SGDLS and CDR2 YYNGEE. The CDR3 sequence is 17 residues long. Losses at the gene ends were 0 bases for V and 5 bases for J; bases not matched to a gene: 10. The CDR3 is CASSVGVGGQGADEQYF. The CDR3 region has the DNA TGTGCCAGCAGCGTAGGAGTAGGAGGACAGGGGGCGGACGAGCAGTACTTC.

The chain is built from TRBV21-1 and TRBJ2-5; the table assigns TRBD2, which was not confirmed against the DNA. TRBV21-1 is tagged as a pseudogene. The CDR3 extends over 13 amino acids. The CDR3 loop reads CASREGFEETQYF. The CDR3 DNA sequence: TGTGCCAGCAGGGAGGGTTTCGAAGAGACCCAGTACTTC.

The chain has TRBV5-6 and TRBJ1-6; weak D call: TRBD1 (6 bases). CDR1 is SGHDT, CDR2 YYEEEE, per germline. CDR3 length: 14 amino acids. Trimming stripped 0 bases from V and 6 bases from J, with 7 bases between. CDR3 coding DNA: TGTGCCAGCAGCTTGGACAGGGCTAATTCACCCCTCCACTTT. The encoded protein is CASSLDRANSPLHF.

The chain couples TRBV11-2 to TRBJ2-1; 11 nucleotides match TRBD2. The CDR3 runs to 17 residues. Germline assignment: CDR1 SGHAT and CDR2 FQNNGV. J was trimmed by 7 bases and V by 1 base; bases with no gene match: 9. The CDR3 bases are TGTGCCAGCAGCTTAGTGTTCTCTAGCGGGGGGAAGAATGAGCAGTTCTTC. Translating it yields CASSLVFSSGGKNEQFF.

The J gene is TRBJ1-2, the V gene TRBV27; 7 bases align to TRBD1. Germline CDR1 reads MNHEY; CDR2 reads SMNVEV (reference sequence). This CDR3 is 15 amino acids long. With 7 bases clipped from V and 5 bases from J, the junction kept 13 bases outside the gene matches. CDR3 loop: CASKSRDSLTYGYTF. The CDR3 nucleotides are TGTGCCAGCAAATCTCGGGACAGCCTAACTTATGGCTACACCTTC.

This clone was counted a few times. CDR3 sequence: CAWIKKGLGAGELFF. The CDR3 region has the DNA TGTGCCTGGATCAAAAAGGGACTTGGCGCCGGGGAGCTGTTTTTT. V gene TRBV30 combines with J gene TRBJ2-2; maybe TRBD2 (6 bases). Looked up from germline, CDR1 is GTSNPN and CDR2 is SVGIG (reference sequence). The length of the CDR3 is 15 residues. Deletions cut 4 bases from V and 6 bases from J, with 18 bases between.

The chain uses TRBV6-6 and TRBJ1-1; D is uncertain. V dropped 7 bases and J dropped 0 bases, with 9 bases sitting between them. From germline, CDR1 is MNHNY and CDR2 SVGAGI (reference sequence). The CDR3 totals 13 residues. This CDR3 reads CASKGRLNTEAFF. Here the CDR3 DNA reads TGTGCCAGCAAGGGCAGATTGAACACTGAAGCTTTCTTT.